This T cell receptor beta chain comes out of a study of cytomegalovirus exposure and HLA in healthy donors. Study-wide points: As a later analysis showed, several of the most significant clusters appeared to be linked to common viral pathogens. Reports indicate that TCR beta sequences accurately predicted the HLA-A and HLA-B alleles of most subjects. Rare TCR sequences predominated, though certain public TCRs were found in many donors.

60 Vbeta and 13 Jbeta primers were used in PCR. As processed by the authors: Tens of millions of unique TCR beta chains, 9.5 million to 11 million of them shared, were counted by a later analysis. Generated by immunoSEQ multiplex PCR, the TCRdb table keeps only in-frame clones and is missing some. The V and J calls and the clone size are those of that table, but D and trimming were determined from the DNA. The data hold 100,000 to 150,000 clones, with 60% to 80% observed a single time. The CDR3 is 15 amino acids. Germline V gene lookup returns CDR1 SGDLS and CDR2 YYNGEE. Unmatched junction bases numbered 4, after V lost 4 bases and J lost 4 bases. Points on this clone: Its target is unknown.

The material sequenced was PBMCs. This receptor was identified in a man aged 25-40 years in good health and CMV-seronegative. This chain uses TRBV9 with TRBJ2-1, with TRBD2 matching 11 bases. CDR3 protein: CASSSTSGDYNEQFF. CDR3 sequence (DNA): TGTGCCAGCAGCTCGACTAGCGGGGATTACAATGAGCAGTTCTTC.